This is a list of T cell receptor beta chains from one sample in a study of blood T cell repertoires in COVID-19. TCRdb's copy holds only in-frame clones and misses some; the assay was immunoSEQ multiplex PCR. The sample lists around 70,000 clones, roughly 84% seen once, with 29% in the top ten. The specimen was peripheral blood. The receptors were sampled from an elderly woman with active or convalescent COVID-19. Each CDR3 is given with its conserved first and last residue. A D gene is named only where the DNA matches it firmly. The size field is filled for only some rows; it gives once, few, many or a size class.

clone_size d_call j_call v_call cdr3_aa cdr3_nt
few . TRBJ1-3 TRBV30 CACHRDWSGNTIYF TGTGCCTGCCACCGGGACTGGTCTGGAAACACCATATATTTT
. . TRBJ1-2 TRBV5-1 CASSLSGSYGYTF TGCGCCAGCAGCTTGTCGGGTTCATATGGCTACACCTTC
. TRBD2 TRBJ2-3 TRBV12-5 CASGLRLAGDTDTQYF TGTGCTAGTGGTTTGAGGCTAGCGGGGGACACAGATACGCAGTATTTT
few . TRBJ2-7 TRBV5-4 CASSQATYEQYF TGTGCCAGCAGCCAGGCCACCTACGAGCAGTACTTC
. TRBD1 TRBJ2-1 TRBV5-6 CASSSGQARYNEQFF TGTGCCAGCAGCTCCGGACAGGCTAGATACAATGAGCAGTTCTTC
. TRBD1 TRBJ1-2 TRBV4-1 CASSGPPGTGVYGYTF TGCGCCAGCAGTGGCCCTCCCGGGACAGGGGTCTATGGCTACACCTTC
. . TRBJ1-1 TRBV19 CASSAASGVPITEAFF TGTGCCAGTAGTGCCGCCTCAGGGGTACCCATAACTGAAGCTTTCTTT
. . TRBJ2-7 TRBV7-2 CASSPDSPYEQYF TGTGCCAGCAGCCCAGACAGTCCCTACGAGCAGTACTTC
. TRBD2 TRBJ2-1 TRBV5-5 CASSPSVGTSGNNEQFF TGTGCCAGCAGCCCCTCAGTAGGGACTAGCGGGAACAATGAGCAGTTCTTC
. . TRBJ1-2 TRBV2 CASGHREIGYTF TGTGCCAGCGGTCACAGGGAGATCGGCTACACCTTC
. . TRBJ2-1 TRBV4-3 CASSQDVTGNNEQFF TGCGCCAGCAGCCAAGATGTGACGGGGAACAATGAGCAGTTCTTC
. TRBD2 TRBJ2-3 TRBV5-4 CASSFSGGADTQYF TGTGCCAGCAGCTTTAGCGGGGGGGCAGATACGCAGTATTTT
. TRBD2 TRBJ2-1 TRBV13 CASSSATVGGGANEQFF TGTGCCAGCAGCTCCGCGACTGTTGGCGGGGGGGCGAATGAGCAGTTCTTC
. TRBD2 TRBJ2-5 TRBV9 CASSVGAGGEETQYF TGTGCCAGCAGCGTAGGAGCGGGGGGTGAGGAGACCCAGTACTTC
. . TRBJ1-2 TRBV5-7 CASSLCIDGGYYGYTF TGTGCCAGCAGCTTGTGCATCGATGGGGGGTATTATGGCTACACCTTC
. . TRBJ2-3 TRBV3-1/TRBV3-2 CASSPRQTNIDTQYF TGTGCCAGCAGCCCACGACAGACCAACATAGATACGCAGTATTTT
. . TRBJ2-2 TRBV10-3 CAISESTTGENTGELFF TGTGCCATCAGTGAGTCGACCACGGGGGAGAACACCGGGGAGCTGTTTTTT
. . TRBJ2-7 TRBV6-1 CASSEAGQFYEQYF TGTGCCAGCAGTGAAGCAGGACAGTTTTACGAGCAGTACTTC
. . TRBJ2-7 TRBV19 CASAQGGNSYEQYF TGTGCCAGTGCACAAGGAGGGAATTCCTACGAGCAGTACTTC
. . TRBJ1-1 TRBV2 CASRLLGVGTEAFF TGTGCCAGCAGACTCCTAGGGGTAGGGACTGAAGCTTTCTTT
many . TRBJ2-7 TRBV21-1 CASSKAQSGPWFYEQYF TGTGCCAGCAGCAAAGCTCAATCCGGTCCCTGGTTTTACGAGCAGTACTTC
. . TRBJ1-5 TRBV3-1/TRBV3-2 CASSQGQARENNQPQHF TGTGCCAGCAGCCAAGGACAGGCTAGAGAAAATAATCAGCCCCAGCATTTT
. . TRBJ1-2 TRBV28 CASSRIPDSRYGYTF TGTGCCAGCAGCCGGATTCCCGACAGCCGGTATGGCTACACCTTC
. . TRBJ1-3 TRBV18 CASFKETGNTIYF TGTGCCAGCTTCAAGGAGACTGGAAACACCATATATTTT
. . TRBJ2-7 TRBV6-5 CASSLQGLRDEQYF TGTGCCAGCAGTTTGCAGGGGCTGAGGGACGAGCAGTACTTC
few TRBD1 TRBJ1-2 TRBV18 CASSPNPGTASFHTF TGTGCCAGCTCACCAAATCCCGGGACAGCTTCTTTTCACACCTTC
. TRBD1 TRBJ1-2 TRBV2 CARNGQGTHGYTF TGTGCCAGGAATGGACAGGGGACGCATGGCTACACCTTC
. . TRBJ2-2 TRBV15 CATSRGKPLNTGELFF TGTGCCACCAGCAGAGGAAAGCCTTTGAACACCGGGGAGCTGTTTTTT
. . TRBJ1-1 TRBV5-1 CASSEGVNTEAFF TGCGCCAGCAGTGAAGGGGTAAACACTGAAGCTTTCTTT
. . TRBJ1-5 TRBV6-1 CASSEILPGSNQPQHF TGTGCCAGCAGTGAAATCTTGCCCGGTAGCAATCAGCCCCAGCATTTT
. . TRBJ1-2 TRBV6-6 CASSPVVGAYGYTF TGTGCCAGCAGCCCAGTTGTAGGGGCGTATGGCTACACCTTC
. . TRBJ2-3 TRBV7-8 CASSLGVGGGDTQYF TGTGCCAGCAGCTTAGGGGTCGGGGGTGGAGATACGCAGTATTTT
. . TRBJ1-3 TRBV3-1/TRBV3-2 CASSQEHERNSGSGNTIYF TGTGCCAGCAGCCAAGAACACGAAAGAAACAGCGGATCTGGAAACACCATATATTTT
. . TRBJ1-4 TRBV7-9 CASSFLFATNEKLFF TGTGCCAGCAGCTTCCTCTTTGCAACTAATGAAAAACTGTTTTTT
. TRBD1 TRBJ1-4 TRBV10-3 CAIRITKWDRENEKLFF TGTGCCATCAGGATAACAAAATGGGACAGGGAAAATGAAAAACTGTTTTTT
. TRBD2 TRBJ2-1 TRBV5-1 CASSSAGTSGYNEQFF TGCGCCAGCAGCTCTGCCGGGACTAGCGGCTACAATGAGCAGTTCTTC
. . TRBJ1-2 TRBV5-6 CASSGPPGYYGYTF TGTGCCAGCAGCGGTCCTCCGGGGTACTATGGCTACACCTTC
. . TRBJ2-3 TRBV7-3 CASSLTAPPLFGTDTQYF TGTGCCAGCAGCTTAACAGCCCCCCCTCTCTTTGGCACAGATACGCAGTATTTT
. TRBD1 TRBJ2-3 TRBV7-8 CASSQDRATDTQYF TGTGCCAGCAGCCAAGACAGGGCCACAGATACGCAGTATTTT
few TRBD1 TRBJ1-2 TRBV6-5 CASNFRGSYGYTF TGTGCCAGCAACTTCAGGGGGTCATATGGCTACACCTTC
. . TRBJ2-2 TRBV25-1 CASTGRGGELFF TGTGCCAGCACCGGACGGGGCGGGGAGCTGTTTTTT
once TRBD1 TRBJ2-7 TRBV2 CASSGTGRWEQYF TGTGCCAGCAGCGGGACAGGTCGGTGGGAGCAGTACTTC